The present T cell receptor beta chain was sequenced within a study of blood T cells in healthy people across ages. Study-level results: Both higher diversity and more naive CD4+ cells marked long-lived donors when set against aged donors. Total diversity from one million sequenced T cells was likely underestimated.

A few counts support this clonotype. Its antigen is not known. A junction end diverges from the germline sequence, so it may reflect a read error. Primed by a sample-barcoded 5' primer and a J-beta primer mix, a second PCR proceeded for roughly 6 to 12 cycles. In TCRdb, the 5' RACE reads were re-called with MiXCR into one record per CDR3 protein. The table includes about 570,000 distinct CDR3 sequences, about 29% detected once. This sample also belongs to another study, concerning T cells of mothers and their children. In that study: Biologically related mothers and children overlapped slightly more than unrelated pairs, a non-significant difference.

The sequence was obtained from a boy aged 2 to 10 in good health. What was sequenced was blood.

CDR3 region: CASSQGWGRTDTHYF. For the CDR3, the DNA is TGTGCCAGCAGCCAAGGGTGGGGGAGAACAGATACGCATTATTTT. The V gene is TRBV3-1, the J gene TRBJ2-3; D assignment may be TRBD1 or TRBD2 (5 bases each). Germline lookup yields CDR1 LGHDT and CDR2 YNNKEL (reference sequence). This CDR3 is 15 amino acids long.